This T cell receptor (beta chain) was identified in a study of T-cell memory formation after mild COVID-19. Study-wide points: Contracting CD4+ clones were located mainly in CM and EM, and CD8+ clones in EMRA. Cross-reactive memory seemingly joined, as some responding clones were found in pre-infection memory. Whereas later expanders leaned CD4+, clones contracting day 15 to 85 showed a balanced CD4/CD8 makeup.

A word on this clonotype: Its antigen is as yet unknown.

With constant-segment primers, 5'RACE yielded cDNA libraries of TCR alpha and TCR beta that carried sample barcodes and UMIs. A single record per CDR3 protein comes from TCRdb applying MiXCR to the 5' RACE reads. The table has about 560,000 distinct CDR3 sequences, around 16% seen once; the top ten hold roughly 8.2%. The germline gives CDR1 MNHEY, CDR2 SVGAGI. CDR3 length: 15 residues. J gave up 2 bases and V 0 bases, and 1 base lay outside the gene matches. This clonotype originated in an adult woman who had mild COVID-19 (a few samples of this study predate the infection). Cell type and time point are not known. The V gene is TRBV6-5, the J gene TRBJ2-7; 10 positions match TRBD2. The sequencing input was PBMCs or a T cell subset sorted from them (not recorded which). CDR3 sequence reads: CASSYSSGRAYEQYF. The DNA of the CDR3 is TGTGCCAGCAGTTACTCAAGCGGGAGGGCCTACGAGCAGTACTTC.